This entry lists 30 T cell receptor beta chains sequenced from one sample in a study of blood T cell repertoires in COVID-19. The assay was immunoSEQ multiplex PCR, and TCRdb's table has in-frame clones only and misses some. This table holds 50,000 to 80,000 clones, 80% to 90% found once. The sample taken for sequencing was peripheral blood. These receptors were obtained from a woman aged 55 to 70 with acute or convalescent COVID-19.

The rearrangement joins TRBV9 to TRBJ1-1; D uncertain. The CDR3 runs to 13 residues. Germline CDR1 and CDR2: SGDLS and YYNGEE. V was cut by 0 bases and J by 1 base, with 4 bases left in between. The CDR3 here is CASSVGANTEAFF. The CDR3 nucleotides are TGTGCCAGCAGCGTAGGGGCGAACACTGAAGCTTTCTTT.

This clone was detected only once. This chain joins TRBV6-4 and TRBJ1-1; D possibly corresponds to TRBD1 (5 bases). Germline V CDR1 and CDR2: MRHNA, SNTAGT. CDR3 size: 13 residues. The germline V and J ends were trimmed by 5 bases and 1 base, with 8 bases remaining between them. The CDR3: CASSPRENTEAFF. CDR3 in DNA: TGTGCCAGCAGTCCCAGGGAGAACACTGAAGCTTTCTTT.

This clone was counted only a few times. This chain joins TRBV18 and TRBJ2-7; TRBD1 aligns across 10 bases. Trimming took 2 bases from V and 2 from J; bases not matched to a gene: 3. Germline V gene data show CDR1 as KGHSH and CDR2 as LQKENI. There are 15 residues in the CDR3. The DNA of the CDR3 is TGTGCCAGCTCACCAAGGGGACAGGGGACCTACGAGCAGTACTTC. Protein product: CASSPRGQGTYEQYF.

Only one count was recorded for this clone. The rearrangement joins TRBV29-1 to TRBJ2-2, with TRBD1 matching 7 bases. Germline assignment: CDR1 SQVTM and CDR2 ANQGSEA. The J segment lost 15 bases and the V segment lost 2 bases, leaving 3 bases of the junction unmatched. The CDR3 length is 10 residues. The CDR3 is CSVEQQGVFF. The CDR3 DNA sequence: TGCAGCGTTGAACAGCAGGGGGTGTTTTTT.

This chain connects TRBV11-2 to TRBJ2-1; 8 nucleotides line up with TRBD2. CDR1 is SGHAT, CDR2 FQNNGV, per germline. The V gene end was trimmed by 6 bases and the J gene end by 3 bases; junction bases not matched to a gene: 7. This CDR3 is built from 15 residues. CDR3 in DNA: TGTGCCAGCAGGCCGGGGGGGGGCCGCTACAATGAGCAGTTCTTC. This translates into CASRPGGGRYNEQFF.

The V and J genes are TRBV4-2 and TRBJ1-5; the D is unclear. Germline V gene lookup returns CDR1 LGHNA and CDR2 YNFKEQ. The CDR3 contains 15 residues. Trimming removed 1 base at V and 4 bases at J, with 11 bases between. CDR3 nucleotides: TGTGCCAGCAGCCAAGGATTGGTAGATAATCAGCCCCAGCATTTT. Its translation is CASSQGLVDNQPQHF.

The J gene is TRBJ1-1, the V gene TRBV5-1, with TRBD1 as a possible D gene (6 bases). V was trimmed by 3 bases and J by 4 bases, leaving 13 bases between them. Germline values: CDR1 SGHRS, CDR2 YFSETQ. This CDR3 spans 14 amino acids. CDR3 loop: CASSSQTGSTEAFF. The CDR3 DNA follows: TGCGCCAGCAGCTCTCAAACAGGGAGCACTGAAGCTTTCTTT.

The V gene is TRBV12-3 or TRBV12-4, the J gene TRBJ2-5; D gene unclear. The CDR3 spans 13 residues. With 3 bases removed from V and 3 bases from J, the gap between germline ends came to 8 bases. CDR3 nucleotides: TGTGCCAGCAGTTTGCTTCAGAAAGAGACCCAGTACTTC. Translated, it gives CASSLLQKETQYF.

This chain links TRBV10-1 with TRBJ2-5, with D possibly matching TRBD1 (6 bases). The V end was cut by 0 bases, the J end by 1 base, with 9 bases between. Per the germline V gene, CDR1 is WNHNN and CDR2 is SYGVQD (reference sequence). There are 15 residues in the CDR3. Written as DNA, the CDR3 is TGCGCCAGCAGTGAGTCCGGCAGGGGCCAAGAGACCCAGTACTTC. Translating gives CASSESGRGQETQYF.

This chain uses TRBV11-3 with TRBJ1-4, with TRBD1 identical over 8 bases. Per the germline V gene, CDR1 is SGHNT and CDR2 is YENEEA. The CDR3 loop spans 14 amino acids. After removal of 4 bases from V and 6 bases from J, the junction contained 4 bases not matched to a gene. The chain's CDR3 is CASSSGTGDEKLFF. The CDR3 nucleotides are TGTGCCAGCAGCTCCGGGACAGGAGATGAAAAACTGTTTTTT.

The sample holds one count of this clone. The chain has TRBV6-6 and TRBJ2-3, with 7 nucleotides matching TRBD1. The CDR3 has 15 residues. CDR1 is MNHNY and CDR2 is SVGAGI in the germline V gene (reference sequence). V dropped 0 bases and J dropped 4; count of bases not matched to a gene: 4. The CDR3 nucleotides read TGTGCCAGCAGTTACTCAGAACAGGGGCCAGATACGCAGTATTTT. Residues: CASSYSEQGPDTQYF.

The chain couples TRBV10-1 to TRBJ1-1; no reliable D call. Trimming pared 0 bases from V and 3 bases from J, leaving 11 bases between. Germline V CDR1 and CDR2: WNHNN, SYGVQD (reference sequence). The CDR3 has 15 residues. The CDR3 spells CASSESRAWDTEAFF. The CDR3 bases are TGCGCCAGCAGTGAGTCGAGGGCCTGGGACACTGAAGCTTTCTTT.

The genes are TRBV6-1 and TRBJ1-2; a weak D match, TRBD1 (5 bases). The V end lost 3 bases, the J end lost 4 bases, and 15 bases lay between the germline ends. This CDR3 has 15 residues. Germline loops: CDR1 MNHNS, CDR2 SASEGT. For the CDR3, the DNA is TGTGCCAGCAGTGACCCCAGGGCAAGGGGCTATGGCTACACCTTC. Translating gives CASSDPRARGYGYTF.

The chain joins TRBV5-1 to TRBJ1-2, with a possible D match to TRBD1 (6 bases). In germline, CDR1 is SGHRS, CDR2 YFSETQ. V shed 2 bases and J shed 8 bases, with 25 bases lying between them. The CDR3 runs 17 residues. The CDR3 nucleotides read TGCGCCAGCAGCTTTGGCCGGGACAAGGCCTCCCTGGGGGGCTACACCTTC. Translating it yields CASSFGRDKASLGGYTF.

The chain employs TRBV5-5 and TRBJ1-5; 7 bases fit TRBD1. V dropped 0 bases and J dropped 4; count of bases not matched to a gene: 7. Germline V lookup: CDR1 SGHKS, CDR2 YYEKEE (reference sequence). The CDR3 has 16 amino acids. The CDR3 loop reads CASSLVLSQGNQPQHF. The CDR3, as DNA: TGTGCCAGCAGCTTGGTTTTATCACAGGGGAATCAGCCCCAGCATTTT.

The gene calls are TRBV3-1 (or the pseudogene TRBV3-2) and TRBJ1-1, with D tentatively TRBD1 (6 bases). V was pared by 6 bases and J by 4 bases, with 15 bases between. The CDR3 contains 14 residues. CDR1 LGHDT and CDR2 YNNKEL come from the germline V gene (reference sequence). CDR3 DNA: TGTGCCAGCAGGGAGGTGGGGGGGCGCACTGAAGCTTTCTTT. Amino acid sequence: CASREVGGRTEAFF.

V and J are TRBV7-3 and TRBJ1-2, with 7 bases lining up with TRBD1. The germline V gene encodes CDR1 SGHTA and CDR2 FQGTGA. The V gene end was trimmed by 5 bases and the J gene end by 1 base; junction bases not matched to a gene: 10. The CDR3 has 16 amino acids. The CDR3: CASSKGTAENNYGYTF. In DNA, the CDR3 is TGTGCCAGCAGCAAAGGGACAGCCGAAAATAACTATGGCTACACCTTC.

The gene calls are TRBV7-2 and TRBJ2-7; TRBD2 agrees at 9 bases. CDR3 length equals 16 residues. Trimming removed 2 bases from V and 3 bases from J; junction bases left unmatched: 8. The germline V gene encodes CDR1 SGHTA and CDR2 FQGNSA. DNA of the CDR3: TGTGCCAGCAGCTTAAATCCGGGACTAGCTAACTACGAGCAGTACTTC. It is translated as CASSLNPGLANYEQYF.

The CDR3 sequence is CASSPTTGVQNSYEQYF. The DNA for the CDR3 is TGTGCCAGCAGCCCCACCACGGGGGTCCAAAACTCCTACGAGCAGTACTTC. The chain uses TRBV7-6 and TRBJ2-7; possibly TRBD2 for D (6 bases). Germline values: CDR1 SGHVS, CDR2 FNYEAQ. V dropped 5 bases and J dropped 0 bases, with 20 bases sitting between them. The CDR3 covers 17 residues.

This clone was seen only a few times. This sequence joins TRBV19 and TRBJ1-5; D is ambiguous. CDR1 and CDR2 from the germline V gene are LNHDA and SQIVND (reference sequence). Trimming took 3 bases from V and 7 from J, leaving 13 bases between them. The CDR3 consists of 14 residues. CDR3 DNA: TGTGCCAGTAGTATGGGCGGGAACGGCCAGCCCCAGCATTTT. Protein sequence: CASSMGGNGQPQHF.

This clone has a handful of counts. The chain joins TRBV10-3 to TRBJ1-6; TRBD1 aligns across 8 bases. V shed 4 bases and J 7 bases; nucleotides not matched to a gene: 6. Germline V gene sequence: CDR1 ENHRY, CDR2 SYGVKD. The CDR3 is made up of 15 amino acids. The CDR3: CAISGTRGRNSPLHF. Written as DNA, the CDR3 is TGTGCCATCAGTGGAACCAGGGGGCGGAATTCACCCCTCCACTTT.

The chain has TRBV10-3 and TRBJ1-2; D is undetermined. This CDR3 is 13 amino acids long. V lost 10 bases, J lost 8 bases, and 20 bases lay in between. Germline V gene lookup returns CDR1 ENHRY and CDR2 SYGVKD. The CDR3 DNA is TGTGCCACCATCTCAAGCGGGCATGGAGGCTACACCTTC. Protein sequence: CATISSGHGGYTF.

V usage is TRBV6-5 and J usage is TRBJ1-4, with TRBD1 matching 11 bases. The V gene end was trimmed by 5 bases and the J gene end by 8 bases; junction bases not matched to a gene: 4. Per the germline V gene, CDR1 is MNHEY and CDR2 is SVGAGI. The CDR3 length is 14 residues. The CDR3 nucleotides read TGTGCCAGCAGTCCGGACAGGGGGCGAGAAAAACTGTTTTTT. This gives the protein CASSPDRGREKLFF.

The rearrangement links TRBV2 to TRBJ1-2, with D perhaps matching TRBD1 (5 bases). From germline, CDR1 is SNHLY and CDR2 FYNNEI. Trimming stripped 5 bases from V and 6 bases from J, with 13 bases between. This CDR3 is built from 13 residues. The CDR3 nucleotides are TGTGCCAGCAGTCCCACAGGCACCCATGGCTACACCTTC. Its translation: CASSPTGTHGYTF.

The chain combines TRBV7-3 with TRBJ1-2; TRBD1 matches at 9 bases. The J segment lost 1 base and the V segment lost 2 bases, leaving 5 bases of the junction unmatched. This CDR3 contains 16 residues. Germline assignment: CDR1 SGHTA and CDR2 FQGTGA. The CDR3 DNA reads as TGTGCCAGCAGCTTATCGGGACAGGGCCTTAACTATGGCTACACCTTC. It translates to CASSLSGQGLNYGYTF.

The chain links TRBV10-3 to TRBJ1-5; 7 positions match TRBD1. Trimming at V came to 8 bases and at J to 2 bases, leaving 6 bases not matched to a gene. CDR1 ENHRY and CDR2 SYGVKD come from the germline V gene. The CDR3 loop spans 14 amino acids. The CDR3 sequence: CAIGTAVGNQPQHF. CDR3 coding DNA: TGTGCCATCGGGACAGCGGTGGGCAATCAGCCCCAGCATTTT.

The rearrangement uses TRBV9 and TRBJ1-6; perhaps TRBD1 as D (5 bases). The V end was cut by 3 bases, the J end by 0 bases, with 16 bases between. The length of the CDR3 is 18 residues. Germline V CDR1 and CDR2: SGDLS, YYNGEE. The CDR3 loop reads CASSDPGTASSYNSPLHF. The CDR3 region has the DNA TGTGCCAGCAGCGACCCCGGGACTGCATCCTCCTATAATTCACCCCTCCACTTT.

The CDR3: CASSLDNSVAPSYGYTF. Here the CDR3 DNA reads TGTGCCAGCAGTCTGGACAATAGTGTTGCCCCTTCCTATGGCTACACCTTC. The chain couples TRBV6-6 to TRBJ1-2, with D possibly matching TRBD1 (5 bases). V lost 5 bases and J lost 4, with 23 bases in between. The CDR3 is 17 amino acids. Germline V gene lookup returns CDR1 MNHNY and CDR2 SVGAGI (reference sequence).

The rearrangement links TRBV7-3 to TRBJ2-1; D is perhaps TRBD1 (6 bases). Trimming left V 4 bases short and J 6 bases short, with 10 bases between. The CDR3 sequence is 13 residues long. CDR1 and CDR2 from the germline V gene are SGHTA and FQGTGA. The CDR3 loop is CASSYGQPNEQFF. The CDR3 DNA is TGTGCCAGCAGCTATGGACAGCCCAATGAGCAGTTCTTC.

V and J are TRBV12-3 or TRBV12-4 and TRBJ2-1; tentative D call: TRBD2 (6 bases). The CDR3 is made up of 13 amino acids. Trimming removed 8 bases from V and 4 bases from J, with 12 bases in between. The CDR3, as DNA: TGTGCCAGCGGAGGGCAGGTGTACAATGAGCAGTTCTTC. Amino acid sequence: CASGGQVYNEQFF.